The clone carrying this T cell receptor beta chain was seen more than once but under ten times. These data belong to a study of blood T cell repertoires in COVID-19. Study context: In each case, the material was cDNA or gDNA derived from T cells, B-cell-depleted T cells, or PBMCs.

Sequenced by immunoSEQ multiplex PCR; TCRdb stores in-frame clones only, minus some. The top ten clones hold approximately 9% of a sample with approximately 250,000 clones, over 75% of them seen once. Material for sequencing was peripheral blood. This clonotype was sampled from a human donor in a cohort sampled during active COVID-19.

CDR3 nucleotide sequence: TGCACCAGCAGCTCCCCTTCTTCGACAGGGATTACCCGCTCTGGAAACACCATATATTTT. It specifies CTSSSPSSTGITRSGNTIYF. The chain links TRBV1 to TRBJ1-3; the DNA was not used to check the table's D call, TRBD1. TRBV1 is a documented pseudogene. There are 20 residues in the CDR3.